This T cell receptor beta chain was found in a study of T cell changes during pregnancy in multiple sclerosis. Sequencing used immunoSEQ multiplex PCR; TCRdb keeps in-frame clones, though not all of them. The sample includes around 83,000 clones, around nine tenths of them seen just once. This clone was observed a few times. The V end was cut by 4 bases, the J end by 0 bases, with 14 bases between. Germline V gene data show CDR1 as SGHRS and CDR2 as YFSETQ. The CDR3 covers 17 residues. The TCR was taken from a female donor with multiple sclerosis, enrolled in a pregnancy study. This chain joins TRBV5-1 and TRBJ2-6; possible D gene TRBD2, 6 bases. The sample consisted of CD4+ T cells from peripheral blood mononuclear cells, taken in the second trimester of pregnancy. CDR3 residues: CASSPRDFGSGANVLTF. The CDR3 DNA reads as TGCGCCAGCAGCCCCAGGGACTTCGGCTCTGGGGCCAACGTCCTGACTTTC. The complete variable domain, with remaining parts taken from reference TRBV5-1 and TRBJ2-6, reads KAGVTQTPRYLIKTRGQQVTLSCSPISGHRSVSWYQQTPGQGLQFLFEYFSETQRNKGNFPGRFSGRQFSNSRSEMNVSTLELGDSALYLCASSPRDFGSGANVLTFGAGSRLTVL.